These 26 T cell receptor beta chains originate from one sample sequenced in a study of blood T cell repertoires in COVID-19. Sequencing used immunoSEQ multiplex PCR; TCRdb keeps in-frame clones, though not all of them. The sample shows 170,000 or so clones, just under 90% of them seen only once. What was sequenced was peripheral blood. These TCRs come from a woman in her 70s with COVID-19, enrolled during active disease.

This clone was seen only once. The V gene is TRBV9, the J gene TRBJ1-1, with 8 nucleotides matching TRBD1. The CDR3 runs to 16 residues. J lost 1 base, V lost 4 bases, and 9 bases had no gene match. Germline assignment: CDR1 SGDLS and CDR2 YYNGEE. CDR3 region: CASSPRPGQGNTEAFF. The CDR3 nucleotides read TGTGCCAGCAGCCCCCGACCTGGACAGGGGAACACTGAAGCTTTCTTT.

The chain links TRBV9 to TRBJ1-1; D remains ambiguous. The germline gives CDR1 SGDLS, CDR2 YYNGEE. The CDR3 length is 15 residues. V was pared by 4 bases and J by 5 bases, with 18 bases between. CDR3 sequence: CASSPLIGRGTEAFF. CDR3 nucleotide sequence: TGTGCCAGCAGCCCACTTATAGGGCGGGGTACTGAAGCTTTCTTT.

The chain carries TRBV28 and TRBJ1-6; 9 bases line up with TRBD1. This CDR3 has 13 residues. After removal of 3 bases from V and 9 bases from J, the junction contained 0 bases not matched to a gene. In germline, CDR1 is MDHEN, CDR2 SYDVKM. CDR3 in amino acids: CASSLTGGSPLHF. DNA for the CDR3: TGTGCCAGCAGTTTGACAGGGGGTTCACCCCTCCACTTT.

V usage is TRBV5-1 and J usage is TRBJ2-7, with 9 nucleotides matching TRBD2. Germline CDR1 is SGHRS and CDR2 is YFSETQ. Trimming at V came to 1 base and at J to 6 bases, leaving 5 bases not matched to a gene. The CDR3 has 14 residues. As DNA, the CDR3 is TGCGCCAGCAGCTTGAGGACTAGCGTTGCCGAGCAGTACTTC. Translated: CASSLRTSVAEQYF.

This sequence joins TRBV3-1 (or the pseudogene TRBV3-2) and TRBJ1-2; D may be TRBD1 (6 bases). Germline V lookup: CDR1 LGHDT, CDR2 YNNKEL (reference sequence). Trimming removed 0 bases from V and 8 bases from J, with 10 bases in between. The CDR3 spans 13 residues. CDR3 sequence reads: CASSQEGQFGYTF. In DNA, the CDR3 is TGTGCCAGCAGCCAAGAAGGACAGTTCGGCTACACCTTC.

The rearrangement uses TRBV6-1 and TRBJ1-2; TRBD1 might be the D (6 bases). Germline V gene data show CDR1 as MNHNS and CDR2 as SASEGT. The germline V and J ends were trimmed by 2 bases and 5 bases, with 15 bases remaining between them. The CDR3 totals 15 residues. The CDR3 protein is CASSELGARWYGYTF. In nucleotides, the CDR3 is TGTGCCAGCAGTGAACTGGGGGCGCGGTGGTATGGCTACACCTTC.

The genes are TRBV25-1 and TRBJ2-7, with D possibly being TRBD2 (7 bases). Trimming left V 1 base short and J 6 bases short, with 13 bases between. CDR1 MGHDK and CDR2 SYGVNS come from the germline V gene. This CDR3 region has 14 residues. In nucleotides, the CDR3 is TGTGCCAGCAGTGAATGGGTAGGGGGGGTCGAGCAGTACTTC. The encoded protein is CASSEWVGGVEQYF.

This chain connects TRBV5-1 to TRBJ2-7, with 16 bases aligning to TRBD2. In germline, CDR1 is SGHRS, CDR2 YFSETQ. The CDR3 is made up of 15 amino acids. The ends lost 2 bases at V and 6 bases at J; junction bases unmatched: 2. As DNA, the CDR3 is TGCGCCAGCAGCTTAGGGACTAGCGGGAGGGGCGAGCAGTACTTC. Amino acid sequence: CASSLGTSGRGEQYF.

V usage is TRBV5-6 and J usage is TRBJ2-2; 9 positions match TRBD2. The CDR3 is made up of 17 amino acids. The germline CDR1 and CDR2 sequences are SGHDT and YYEEEE. Germline trimming cut 6 bases from V and 4 bases from J; bases unmatched to any gene: 13. CDR3 amino acids: CASNAYSGRDITGELFF. The DNA for the CDR3 is TGTGCCAGCAACGCCTATAGCGGGAGAGATATCACCGGGGAGCTGTTTTTT.

V and J are TRBV10-3 and TRBJ1-1, with D perhaps matching TRBD1 (6 bases). Germline loops: CDR1 ENHRY, CDR2 SYGVKD. V was clipped by 3 bases and J by 8 bases, with 16 bases between them. CDR3 size: 14 residues. The CDR3 spells CAISDGGLQTEAFF. The CDR3 nucleotides read TGTGCCATCAGTGATGGGGGCTTACAAACCGAAGCTTTCTTT.

The CDR3 DNA is TGTGCCAGCAGTTTATTGTCCCCCGGCAGGGGGCTGGTCACCGGGGAGCTGTTTTTT. The encoded protein is CASSLLSPGRGLVTGELFF. The rearrangement links TRBV28 to TRBJ2-2; 8 bases map to TRBD1. The CDR3 loop spans 19 amino acids. V gave up 1 base and J gave up 4 bases; unmatched junction bases: 14. CDR1 MDHEN and CDR2 SYDVKM come from the germline V gene.

J is TRBJ1-5 and V is TRBV6-6; no definite D call. This CDR3 is 16 amino acids long. Germline V gives CDR1 MNHNY, CDR2 SVGAGI (reference sequence). V was pared by 2 bases and J by 4 bases, with 15 bases between. The CDR3 is CASSYAKRDYNQPQHF. The CDR3, as DNA: TGTGCCAGCAGTTACGCCAAGCGCGACTATAATCAGCCCCAGCATTTT.

The chain couples TRBV24-1 to TRBJ2-3; D is uncertain. Trimming left V 5 bases short and J 6 bases short, with 11 bases between. CDR3 length: 13 residues. Germline-derived CDR1 and CDR2 are KGHDR and SFDVKD. The CDR3 spells CATSAVNQDTQYF. Here the CDR3 DNA reads TGTGCCACCAGTGCTGTCAATCAGGATACGCAGTATTTT.

The genes are TRBV7-9 and TRBJ1-1; TRBD1 is a possible D gene (6 bases). The V and J ends lost 5 bases and 4 bases respectively, with 14 bases between them. Looked up from germline, CDR1 is SEHNR and CDR2 is FQNEAQ (reference sequence). This CDR3 has 14 amino acids. The CDR3 DNA reads TGTGCCAGCAGCGGCTTGGGACACGCCACTGAAGCTTTCTTT. It translates to CASSGLGHATEAFF.

V and J are TRBV30 and TRBJ2-7; 9 bases are a match to TRBD1. V dropped 2 bases and J dropped 6; count of bases not matched to a gene: 8. CDR3 length equals 14 residues. Germline V gene data show CDR1 as GTSNPN and CDR2 as SVGIG (reference sequence). This chain's CDR3 is CAWSPRDRVSEQYF. The CDR3 nucleotides are TGTGCCTGGAGTCCTCGGGACAGGGTATCCGAGCAGTACTTC.

The J gene is TRBJ2-7, the V gene TRBV10-3; D is ambiguous. Trimming removed 3 bases from V and 2 bases from J, with 11 bases in between. The CDR3 has 14 residues. Per germline, CDR1 ENHRY and CDR2 SYGVKD. The CDR3 region has the DNA TGTGCCATCAGTGATCTAGACGGTACCTACGAGCAGTACTTC. This sequence encodes CAISDLDGTYEQYF.

The chain combines TRBV6-6 with TRBJ2-1, with 10 bases identical to TRBD2. The CDR3 extends over 13 amino acids. Germline V gene data show CDR1 as MNHNY and CDR2 as SVGAGI (reference sequence). The ends lost 5 bases at V and 8 bases at J; junction bases unmatched: 3. CDR3 sequence (DNA): TGTGCCAGCAGTGCTAGCGGGAGCCATGAGCAGTTCTTC. Translating gives CASSASGSHEQFF.

V and J are TRBV7-9 and TRBJ1-2; 9 positions agree with TRBD1. J gave up 7 bases and V 6 bases, and 9 bases lay outside the gene matches. Germline assignment: CDR1 SEHNR and CDR2 FQNEAQ (reference sequence). The CDR3 contains 14 residues. CDR3 residues: CASSLTGGVTGYTF. The DNA of the CDR3 is TGTGCCAGCAGTTTAACAGGGGGCGTCACTGGCTACACCTTC. Full variable domain (rest looked up from reference TRBV7-9 and TRBJ1-2): DTGVSQNPRHKITKRGQNVTFRCDPISEHNRLYWYRQTLGQGPEFLTYFQNEAQLEKSRLLSDRFSAERPKGSFSTLEIQRTEQGDSAMYLCASSLTGGVTGYTFGSGTRLTVV.

The rearrangement links TRBV19 to TRBJ1-2, with 10 bases that match TRBD1. V trimming: 4 bases; J trimming: 8 bases; junction bases outside the gene matches: 7. Germline CDR1 and CDR2: LNHDA and SQIVND (reference sequence). The CDR3 has 14 amino acids. CDR3 in DNA: TGTGCCAGTAGTAACGGACAGGGGGTAGGAGGCTACACCTTC. Amino acid sequence: CASSNGQGVGGYTF.

The V gene is TRBV27, the J gene TRBJ1-2; 7 nucleotides agree with TRBD1. Germline V gene sequence: CDR1 MNHEY, CDR2 SMNVEV (reference sequence). V shed 4 bases, J shed 7 bases, and the junction held 3 bases outside the gene matches. This CDR3 has 12 residues. CDR3 protein: CASSSTGSGYTF. Here the CDR3 DNA reads TGTGCCAGCAGTTCGACAGGGAGTGGCTACACCTTC.

The chain recombines TRBV6-4 with TRBJ2-1, with 9 bases matching TRBD2. Germline assignment: CDR1 MRHNA and CDR2 SNTAGT. The CDR3 extends over 14 amino acids. The V gene end was trimmed by 6 bases and the J gene end by 7 bases; junction bases not matched to a gene: 7. CDR3 bases: TGTGCCAGCAGCCAAGCGGGAGGCAGGAATGAGCAGTTCTTC. As protein: CASSQAGGRNEQFF.

The chain carries TRBV6-5 and TRBJ2-4, with TRBD2 matching 9 bases. V lost 9 bases, J lost 2 bases, and 5 bases stayed unmatched. This CDR3 comprises 14 residues. CDR1 MNHEY and CDR2 SVGAGI come from the germline V gene. The CDR3 protein is CARLAGPPKNIQYF. DNA for the CDR3: TGTGCCAGGCTAGCGGGGCCACCCAAAAACATTCAGTACTTC.

The chain links TRBV5-1 to TRBJ2-7, with D perhaps matching TRBD2 (6 bases). V was shortened by 4 bases and J by 5 bases, with 22 bases between the two germline ends. CDR1 is SGHRS, CDR2 YFSETQ, per germline. This CDR3 contains 16 residues. The CDR3 loop is CASSGDGTSIGNEQYF. DNA for the CDR3: TGCGCCAGCAGCGGCGACGGGACTTCGATAGGGAACGAGCAGTACTTC.

The chain combines TRBV4-1 with TRBJ2-5; D is undetermined. Between the trimmed V and J ends, which lost 4 bases and 0 bases, there was a span of 12 bases. There are 15 residues in the CDR3. Looked up from germline, CDR1 is MGHRA and CDR2 is YSYEKL. In DNA, the CDR3 is TGCGCCAGCAGCCCCTTTCCCGAGTACCAAGAGACCCAGTACTTC. Translation gives CASSPFPEYQETQYF.

In nucleotides, the CDR3 is TGTGCCAGCAGCGAACAGGGTGGTGACACTGAAGCTTTCTTT. Translation: CASSEQGGDTEAFF. The chain is built from TRBV6-2 or TRBV6-3 and TRBJ1-1; D might be TRBD1 (6 bases). With 6 bases removed from V and 3 bases from J, the gap between germline ends came to 14 bases. Germline V CDR1 and CDR2: MNHEY, SVGEGT. The CDR3 has 14 amino acids.

The CDR3 DNA reads as TGTGCCAGCAGTTTCCGTGGGACAGGGGTTAATGGCTACACCTTC. Translated, it gives CASSFRGTGVNGYTF. J is TRBJ1-2 and V is TRBV28; 10 nucleotides agree with TRBD1. The germline V gene has CDR1 MDHEN and CDR2 SYDVKM. This CDR3 comprises 15 residues. V lost 3 bases and J lost 6; bases outside the gene matches: 7.